This T cell receptor (beta chain) was recovered during a study of immune evolution from preneoplasia to lung adenocarcinoma. Patients had resection in Japan or China between the mid-2010s and the late 2010s. Each case's diagnosis was confirmed by two pathologists on H&E. Trimming left V 5 bases short and J 5 bases short, with 10 bases between. The germline V gene encodes CDR1 SEHNR and CDR2 FQNEAQ (reference sequence). This CDR3 region has 13 residues. With regard to this clone: What it binds is not known.

The data were produced by immunoSEQ multiplex PCR, yet TCRdb's version contains in-frame clones alone and is incomplete. The sample holds approximately 5,800 clones; more than 60% are singletons and the top ten take around 13%. Study results and limitations: From normal lung to invasive adenocarcinoma, top clone frequencies appeared to decrease. Normal lung had highest clonality; later lesions appeared denser, more diverse.

The rearrangement joins TRBV7-9 to TRBJ1-5, with D perhaps matching TRBD1 (5 bases). This receptor was obtained from a person between 70 and 80 years old with lung adenocarcinoma. Material: FFPE adjacent normal lung tissue. CDR3 nucleotides: TGTGCCAGCAGCCCCGACAGTCATCAGCCCCAGCATTTT. It codes for CASSPDSHQPQHF.